This T cell receptor beta chain stems from a study of OX40 agonist ivuxolimab in advanced cancers. At the level of the study: Patients received ivuxolimab, an intravenous treatment, every 2 weeks at 0.01 to 10 mg/kg. The study's findings and limits: Some nonresponders likewise displayed low normalized T-cell clonal expansion. In CD8+ T cells, expanded clones were on average more numerous than in CD4+.

To note about this clone: Its cognate antigen is unknown.

Peripheral blood came from all dose cohorts at three timepoints. Trimming took 3 bases from V and 7 from J, leaving 13 bases between them. The CDR3 loop spans 14 amino acids. Germline loops: CDR1 SGHNT, CDR2 YENEEA. Produced via immunoSEQ multiplex PCR; TCRdb's table is partial and in-frame only. Here the sample spans 40,000 to 50,000 clones, about nine tenths being singletons. The genes are TRBV11-3 and TRBJ2-4; tentatively, D is TRBD1 or TRBD2 (6 bases each). Sequencing was performed on CD4+ or CD8+ T cells sorted from blood, taken in a trial of the OX40 agonist ivuxolimab. This TCR was sampled from an adult with an advanced solid tumor such as melanoma, head and neck, liver or kidney cancer. CDR3 residues: CASSFLVGGNIQYF. CDR3 DNA: TGTGCCAGCAGCTTTTTGGTAGGGGGGAACATTCAGTACTTC.